The rows below give T cell receptor beta chains drawn from one sample of a study of early T cells in non-severe SARS-CoV-2 infection. TCRdb passed the 5' RACE reads through MiXCR, listing each CDR3 protein once. The sample records about 20,000 distinct CDR3 sequences, approximately 4.8% being singletons. The sample comprised whole blood. The receptors were sampled from an adult who was a healthcare worker with PCR-confirmed SARS-CoV-2 infection or an uninfected control (not recorded which). Each CDR3 is given with its conserved first and last residue. The order of the fields is V gene, clone size, D gene, J gene, CDR3 length, CDR3 DNA, CDR3 protein. A D gene is named only where the DNA matches it firmly. Clone size appears in some rows only: once, few, many, or a class for an expanded clone.

>TRBV20-1|many|NA|TRBJ1-6|14
TGCAGTGCTAGTCGCCCAGGGGATAATTCACCCCTCCACTTT
CSASRPGDNSPLHF
>TRBV4-3|many|TRBD2|TRBJ2-3|18
TGCGCCAGCAGCCAAGAAACTAGCGGGGGGCCGAGCACAGATACGCAGTATTTT
CASSQETSGGPSTDTQYF
>TRBV7-2|many|NA|TRBJ2-7|14
TGTGCCAGCAGCTTAGCCCACGGGGTTTACGAGCAGTACTTC
CASSLAHGVYEQYF
>TRBV7-9|few|TRBD2|TRBJ2-1|15
TGTGCCAGCAGGCCCAGCGGGAGAGGCTACAATGAGCAGTTCTTC
CASRPSGRGYNEQFF
>TRBV11-2|many|NA|TRBJ1-1|12
TGTGCCAGCGGGGATTTGAACACTGAAGCTTTCTTT
CASGDLNTEAFF
>TRBV6-1|many|NA|TRBJ1-2|15
TGTGCCAGCTTGGAAAGCCGCACAGGGAGGGATGGCTACACCTTC
CASLESRTGRDGYTF
>TRBV6-1|few|NA|TRBJ2-1|15
TGTGCCAGCAGTGCATTAGAGTTCCCCTACAATGAGCAGTTCTTC
CASSALEFPYNEQFF
>TRBV5-4|many|TRBD1|TRBJ1-4|14
TGTGCCAGCAGCCAGGACAGGGGGCGTGAAAAACTGTTTTTT
CASSQDRGREKLFF
>TRBV7-8|many|NA|TRBJ2-1|18
TGTGCCAGCAGCCCCCGGGGCGGGGTTTCAAGCTCCTACAATGAGCAGTTCTTC
CASSPRGGVSSSYNEQFF
>TRBV4-3|many|NA|TRBJ2-3|16
TGCGCCAGCAGCCAAGTTTTGGACGGATCCACAGATACGCAGTATTTT
CASSQVLDGSTDTQYF
>TRBV2|few|TRBD2|TRBJ2-7|13
TGTGCCAGCGGAGGTAGCGGGGGGTACGAGCAGTACTTC
CASGGSGGYEQYF
>TRBV27|many|NA|TRBJ2-3|13
TGTGCCAGCAGTTCAGTCAGGGACGATACGCAGTATTTT
CASSSVRDDTQYF
>TRBV6-5|NA|NA|TRBJ1-2|16
TGTGCCAGCAGTCCCCCCGGGGTGGGTACCTATGATGGCTACACCTTC
CASSPPGVGTYDGYTF
>TRBV5-1|few|TRBD2|TRBJ2-3|17
TGCGCCAGCAGCTTGCTACTAGCGGGTTCTAGCACAGATACGCAGTATTTT
CASSLLLAGSSTDTQYF
>TRBV3-1|NA|NA|TRBJ2-1|16
TGTGCCAGCAGCCAATGGGCCGGGGGTAACTACAATGAGCAGTTCTTC
CASSQWAGGNYNEQFF
>TRBV3-1|many|NA|TRBJ2-6|15
TGTGCCAGCACCTCTACATTCTCTGGGGCCAACGTCCTGACTTTC
CASTSTFSGANVLTF
>TRBV24-1|NA|NA|TRBJ2-1|14
TGTGCCACCGCGACGGGGTCTTCCTACAATGAGCAGTTCTTC
CATATGSSYNEQFF
>TRBV7-9|many|TRBD1|TRBJ1-6|15
TGTGCCAGCAGCTCTTGGACAGGGGATAATTCACCCCTCCACTTT
CASSSWTGDNSPLHF
>TRBV20-1|NA|TRBD2|TRBJ2-3|14
TGCAGTACAATAGCGGGGGGTTCCACAGATACGCAGTATTTT
CSTIAGGSTDTQYF
>TRBV20-1|medium-sized|TRBD1|TRBJ2-7|15
TGCAGTGCTAGTTCTGGGACAGGGGTTCCCTACGAGCAGTACTTC
CSASSGTGVPYEQYF
>TRBV5-4|many|NA|TRBJ2-4|14
TGTGCCAGCAGCTTGGCCGTAGCCAAAAACATTCAGTACTTC
CASSLAVAKNIQYF
>TRBV18|many|NA|TRBJ1-1|15
TGTGCCAGCTCACTTTTAGACAACCCGAACACTGAAGCTTTCTTT
CASSLLDNPNTEAFF
>TRBV6-1|NA|TRBD2|TRBJ2-2|17
TGTGCCAGCAGGGTCGTAGCGGGAGGCCTATACACCGGGGAGCTGTTTTTT
CASRVVAGGLYTGELFF
>TRBV12-3/TRBV12-4|NA|TRBD2|TRBJ2-1|16
TGTGCCAGCAGTTTCAGTGCGGGAGGGCCGGGGAATGAGCAGTTCTTC
CASSFSAGGPGNEQFF
>TRBV5-1|many|TRBD2|TRBJ2-1|15
TGCGCCAGCAGCTCGGGACTAGCGACCTACAATGAGCAGTTCTTC
CASSSGLATYNEQFF
>TRBV20-1|few|TRBD1|TRBJ2-7|14
TGCAGTGCTAGATCAAGACAGGGTCCCTACGAGCAGTACTTC
CSARSRQGPYEQYF
>TRBV6-2/TRBV6-3|many|NA|TRBJ2-7|14
TGTGCCAGCCTCCTACGGGGGGCGCTTAACGAGCAGTACTTC
CASLLRGALNEQYF
>TRBV7-9|NA|NA|TRBJ2-7|10
TGTGCCAGCAGCCCAGAGGAGCAGTACTTC
CASSPEEQYF
>TRBV2|few|NA|TRBJ2-7|15
TGTGCCAGCAGTGAAAACAGGGAACCATCCTACGAGCAGTACTTC
CASSENREPSYEQYF
>TRBV18|few|TRBD1|TRBJ2-6|16
TGTGCCAGCTCACCAGGACAGGGCTCTGGGGCCAACGTCCTGACTTTC
CASSPGQGSGANVLTF
>TRBV11-2|many|NA|TRBJ2-1|17
TGTGCCAGCAGAGGACTCCGGGGAAGTCCTTCGATAAACGAGCAGTTCTTC
CASRGLRGSPSINEQFF
>TRBV4-1|few|NA|TRBJ2-7|12
TGCGCCAGCAGCCAGGGCTCCTACGAGCAGTACTTC
CASSQGSYEQYF
>TRBV28|many|TRBD1|TRBJ2-2|15
TGTGCCAGCAGTTTCGACAGGGAGAACACCGGGGAGCTGTTTTTT
CASSFDRENTGELFF
>TRBV19|many|TRBD1|TRBJ1-1|14
TGTGCCAGTAGTAACACAGGGGGTGGCACTGAAGCTTTCTTT
CASSNTGGGTEAFF
>TRBV5-6|many|NA|TRBJ2-1|14
TGTGCCAGCAGCTCATACAGGGTCTACAATGAGCAGTTCTTC
CASSSYRVYNEQFF
>TRBV19|many|NA|TRBJ2-4|15
TGTGCCAGTGCGGGGATCAAGGAAGCCAAAAACATTCAGTACTTC
CASAGIKEAKNIQYF
>TRBV3-1|NA|NA|TRBJ1-5|13
TGTGCCAGCAGCCAAGGTTCGGATCAGCCCCAGCATTTT
CASSQGSDQPQHF
>TRBV28|many|NA|TRBJ2-3|12
TGTGCCAGCAGGGCCGGCACAGATACGCAGTATTTT
CASRAGTDTQYF
>TRBV27|NA|TRBD2|TRBJ2-1|15
TGTGCCAGCAGTTTACTGGCGGGAGTGTTCGATGAGCAGTTCTTC
CASSLLAGVFDEQFF
>TRBV7-9|few|NA|TRBJ2-5|15
TGTGCCAGCAGCTTAAACGGGGTAGGGGAAGAGACCCAGTACTTC
CASSLNGVGEETQYF
>TRBV6-2/TRBV6-3|many|NA|TRBJ2-4|17
TGTGCCAGCAGTTACACCGTAACTACCCCAGCCAAAAACATTCAGTACTTC
CASSYTVTTPAKNIQYF
>TRBV28|many|NA|TRBJ1-3|16
TGTGCCAGCAGTTTAATGGGGACACTCTCTGGAAACACCATATATTTT
CASSLMGTLSGNTIYF
>TRBV6-1|many|TRBD2|TRBJ2-5|15
TGTGCCAGCAGTCTCGGGGACGCGGGAGGAGAGACCCAGTACTTC
CASSLGDAGGETQYF
>TRBV7-2|NA|NA|TRBJ2-3|11
TGTGCCAGCAGGAGCACAGATACGCAGTATTTT
CASRSTDTQYF
>TRBV12-3/TRBV12-4|many|NA|TRBJ1-4|13
TGTGCCAGCAGTTGGGGGGGAGATGAAAAACTGTTTTTT
CASSWGGDEKLFF
>TRBV12-3/TRBV12-4|many|TRBD2|TRBJ2-1|14
TGTGCCAGTCAAAAGACTAGCGGGAACCCTGAGCAGTTCTTC
CASQKTSGNPEQFF
>TRBV7-2|many|TRBD2|TRBJ2-1|15
TGTGCCAGCAGCCTAGGTAGCGGGGGCCTAAATGAGCAGTTCTTC
CASSLGSGGLNEQFF
>TRBV28|many|TRBD1|TRBJ2-7|15
TGTGCCAGCAGCCCAAGGGGGACAGGGGCCTACGAGCAGTACTTC
CASSPRGTGAYEQYF
>TRBV19|many|NA|TRBJ1-1|14
TGTGCCAGTAGTACCCCCCTCCCGGTCACTGAAGCTTTCTTT
CASSTPLPVTEAFF
>TRBV7-8|NA|TRBD2|TRBJ2-5|21
TGTGCCAGCGGCTTAGCGAGGGTCGGGACAGCGATAGCGGGGGTGTCGGAGACCCAGTACTTC
CASGLARVGTAIAGVSETQYF
>TRBV7-9|many|TRBD1|TRBJ1-1|14
TGTGCCAGCAGTTCGGGGACAGTGAACACTGAAGCTTTCTTT
CASSSGTVNTEAFF
>TRBV6-4|many|TRBD2|TRBJ2-3|14
TGTGCCAGCAGTGAAGCGGGGGACACAGATACGCAGTATTTT
CASSEAGDTDTQYF
>TRBV11-2|many|TRBD2|TRBJ2-7|16
TGTGCCAGCAGCCAAACTATAAGGACTAGCTCCGACGAGCAGTACTTC
CASSQTIRTSSDEQYF
>TRBV12-3/TRBV12-4|NA|TRBD2|TRBJ2-2|16
TGTGCCAGCAGGCCGCGGGGGGGCCAAAACACCGGGGAGCTGTTTTTT
CASRPRGGQNTGELFF